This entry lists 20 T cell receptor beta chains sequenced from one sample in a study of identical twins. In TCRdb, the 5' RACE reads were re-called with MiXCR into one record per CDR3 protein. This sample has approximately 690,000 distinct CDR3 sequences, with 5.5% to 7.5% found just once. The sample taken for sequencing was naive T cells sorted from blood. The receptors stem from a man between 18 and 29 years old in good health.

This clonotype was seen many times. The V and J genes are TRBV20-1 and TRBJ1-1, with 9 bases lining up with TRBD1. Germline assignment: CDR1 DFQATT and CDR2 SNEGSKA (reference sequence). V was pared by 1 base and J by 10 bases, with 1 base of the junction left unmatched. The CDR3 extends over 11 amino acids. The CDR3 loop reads CSARGGQGAFF. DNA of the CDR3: TGCAGTGCTAGAGGGGGACAGGGAGCTTTCTTT.

Here the CDR3 DNA reads TGCGCCAGCAGCCAAGAAAAGGGACAGGGAAGGGAAGAGACCCAGTACTTC. Amino acids: CASSQEKGQGREETQYF. The chain carries TRBV4-1 and TRBJ2-5, with 9 bases fitting TRBD1. This CDR3 spans 17 amino acids. Germline V gene lookup returns CDR1 MGHRA and CDR2 YSYEKL. V was pared by 0 bases and J by 3 bases, with 8 bases of the junction left unmatched.

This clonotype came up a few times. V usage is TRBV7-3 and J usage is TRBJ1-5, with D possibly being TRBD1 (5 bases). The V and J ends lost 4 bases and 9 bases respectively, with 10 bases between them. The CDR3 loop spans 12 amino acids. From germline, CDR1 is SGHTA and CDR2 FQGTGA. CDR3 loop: CASSSLGGPQHF. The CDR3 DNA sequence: TGTGCCAGCAGCTCCCTGGGGGGGCCCCAGCATTTT.

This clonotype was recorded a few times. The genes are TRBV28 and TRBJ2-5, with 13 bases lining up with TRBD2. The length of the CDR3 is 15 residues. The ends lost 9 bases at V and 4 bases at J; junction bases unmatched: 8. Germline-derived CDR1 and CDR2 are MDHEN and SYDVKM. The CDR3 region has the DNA TGTGCCAGTACTAGCGGGAGGGCCCTCCGAGAGACCCAGTACTTC. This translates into CASTSGRALRETQYF.

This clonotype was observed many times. The CDR3 sequence: CATNGGSAYNEQFF. DNA for the CDR3: TGTGCCACTAATGGAGGGTCGGCCTACAATGAGCAGTTCTTC. V usage is TRBV27 and J usage is TRBJ2-1; D might be TRBD2 (6 bases). CDR1 is MNHEY and CDR2 is SMNVEV in the germline V gene (reference sequence). The CDR3 is 14 residues long. The ends were cut back, 10 bases at V and 2 bases at J, with 15 bases in the middle.

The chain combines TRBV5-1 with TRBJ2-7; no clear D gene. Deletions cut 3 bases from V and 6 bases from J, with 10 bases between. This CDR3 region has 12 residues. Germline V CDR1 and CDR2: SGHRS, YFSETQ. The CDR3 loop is CASSSPPREQYF. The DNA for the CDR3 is TGCGCCAGCAGCTCCCCCCCTCGCGAGCAGTACTTC. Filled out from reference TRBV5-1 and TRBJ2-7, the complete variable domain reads KAGVTQTPRYLIKTRGQQVTLSCSPISGHRSVSWYQQTPGQGLQFLFEYFSETQRNKGNFPGRFSGRQFSNSRSEMNVSTLELGDSALYLCASSSPPREQYFGPGTRLTVT.

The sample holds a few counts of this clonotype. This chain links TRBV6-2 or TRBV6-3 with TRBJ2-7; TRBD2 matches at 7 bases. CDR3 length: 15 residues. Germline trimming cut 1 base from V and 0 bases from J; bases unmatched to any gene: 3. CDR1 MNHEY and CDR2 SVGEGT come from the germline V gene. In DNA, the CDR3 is TGTGCCAGCAGTTACTTCGGGGACTACTCCTACGAGCAGTACTTC. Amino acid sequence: CASSYFGDYSYEQYF.

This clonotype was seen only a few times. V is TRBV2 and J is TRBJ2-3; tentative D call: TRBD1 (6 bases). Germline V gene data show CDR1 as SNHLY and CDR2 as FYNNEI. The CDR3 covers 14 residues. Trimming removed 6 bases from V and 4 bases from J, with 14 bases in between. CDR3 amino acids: CASRQGALADTQYF. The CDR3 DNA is TGTGCCAGCAGACAGGGAGCGTTGGCAGATACGCAGTATTTT.

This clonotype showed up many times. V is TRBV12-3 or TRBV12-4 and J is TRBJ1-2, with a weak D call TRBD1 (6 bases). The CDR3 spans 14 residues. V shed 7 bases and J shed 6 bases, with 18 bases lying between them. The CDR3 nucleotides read TGTGCCAGCACCTCCAGGGGACATGCTGATGGCTACACCTTC. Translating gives CASTSRGHADGYTF.

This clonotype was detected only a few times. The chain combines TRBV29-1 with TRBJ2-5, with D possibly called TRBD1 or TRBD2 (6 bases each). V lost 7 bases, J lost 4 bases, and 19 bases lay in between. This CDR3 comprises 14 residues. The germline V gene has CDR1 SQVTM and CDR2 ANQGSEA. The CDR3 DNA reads TGCAGCGGAGAACAGGGCGGGAATGGAGAGACCCAGTACTTC. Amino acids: CSGEQGGNGETQYF.

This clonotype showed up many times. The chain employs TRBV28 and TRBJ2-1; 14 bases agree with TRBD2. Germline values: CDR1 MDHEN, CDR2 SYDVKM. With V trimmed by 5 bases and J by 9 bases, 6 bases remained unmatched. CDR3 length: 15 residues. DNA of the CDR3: TGTGCCAGCAGTCCTCGGACTAGCGGGAGGATTGAGCAGTTCTTC. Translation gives CASSPRTSGRIEQFF.

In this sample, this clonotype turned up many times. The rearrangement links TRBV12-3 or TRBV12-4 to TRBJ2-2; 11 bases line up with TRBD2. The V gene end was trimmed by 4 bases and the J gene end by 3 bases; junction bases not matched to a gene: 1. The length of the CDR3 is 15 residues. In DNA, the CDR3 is TGTGCCAGCAGTTGGACTAGCGGGCACACCGGGGAGCTGTTTTTT. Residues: CASSWTSGHTGELFF.

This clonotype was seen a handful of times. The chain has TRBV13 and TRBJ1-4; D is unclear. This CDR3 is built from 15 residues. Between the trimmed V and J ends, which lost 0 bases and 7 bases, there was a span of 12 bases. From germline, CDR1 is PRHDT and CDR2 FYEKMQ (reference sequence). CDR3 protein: CASSLGRMLGEKLFF. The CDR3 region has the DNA TGTGCCAGCAGCTTAGGCCGGATGTTAGGTGAAAAACTGTTTTTT.

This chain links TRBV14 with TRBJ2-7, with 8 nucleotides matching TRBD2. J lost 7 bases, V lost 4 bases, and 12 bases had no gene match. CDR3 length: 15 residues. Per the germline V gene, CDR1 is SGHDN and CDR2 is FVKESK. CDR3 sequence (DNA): TGTGCCAGCAGCCGCCCCGCGGGAGGCCCTCGTGAGCAGTACTTC. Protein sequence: CASSRPAGGPREQYF.

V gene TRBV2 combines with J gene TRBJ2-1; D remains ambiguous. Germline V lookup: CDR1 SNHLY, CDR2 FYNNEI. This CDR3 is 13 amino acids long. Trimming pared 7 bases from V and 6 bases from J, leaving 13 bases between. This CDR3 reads CASNERGVNEQFF. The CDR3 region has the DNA TGTGCCAGCAACGAGCGTGGGGTCAATGAGCAGTTCTTC.

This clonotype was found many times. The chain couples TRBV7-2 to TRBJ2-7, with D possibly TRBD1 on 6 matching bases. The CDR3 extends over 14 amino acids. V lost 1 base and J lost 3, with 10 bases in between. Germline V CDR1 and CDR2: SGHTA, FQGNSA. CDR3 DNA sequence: TGTGCCAGCAGCTTAGAAAAGGACAGCTACGAGCAGTACTTC. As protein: CASSLEKDSYEQYF.

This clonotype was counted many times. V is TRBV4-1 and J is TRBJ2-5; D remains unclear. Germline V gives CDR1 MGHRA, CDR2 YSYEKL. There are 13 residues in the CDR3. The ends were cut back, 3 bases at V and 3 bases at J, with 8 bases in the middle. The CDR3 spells CASSHRIEETQYF. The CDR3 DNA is TGCGCCAGCAGCCACAGGATCGAAGAGACCCAGTACTTC.

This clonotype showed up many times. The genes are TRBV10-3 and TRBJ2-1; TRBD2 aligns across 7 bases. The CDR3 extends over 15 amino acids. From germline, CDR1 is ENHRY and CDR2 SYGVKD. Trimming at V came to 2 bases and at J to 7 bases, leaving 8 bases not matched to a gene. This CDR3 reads CAISEDGGRVNEQFF. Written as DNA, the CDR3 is TGTGCCATCAGTGAGGACGGCGGGAGAGTTAATGAGCAGTTCTTC.

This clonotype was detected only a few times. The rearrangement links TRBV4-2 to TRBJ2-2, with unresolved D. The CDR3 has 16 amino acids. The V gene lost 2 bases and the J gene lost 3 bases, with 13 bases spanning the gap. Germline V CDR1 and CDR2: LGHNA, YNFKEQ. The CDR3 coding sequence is TGTGCCAGCAGCCAAATATCTAACGGGTACACCGGGGAGCTGTTTTTT. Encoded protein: CASSQISNGYTGELFF.

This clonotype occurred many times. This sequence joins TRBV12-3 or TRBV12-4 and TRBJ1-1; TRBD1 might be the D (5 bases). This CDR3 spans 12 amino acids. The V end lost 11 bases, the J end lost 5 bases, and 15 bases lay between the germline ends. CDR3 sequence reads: CASGVEGTEAFF. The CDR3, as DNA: TGTGCCTCCGGGGTGGAGGGGACTGAAGCTTTCTTT.